This T cell receptor beta chain was obtained from a study of T cell repertoires in cytomegalovirus infection. V gave up 5 bases and J gave up 6 bases; unmatched junction bases: 9. Germline V gene sequence: CDR1 SGHRS, CDR2 YFSETQ. CDR3 length equals 14 residues. TCRdb re-derived calls from the reads in MiXCR, one entry per CDR3 protein. The table records approximately 250,000 distinct CDR3 sequences, around an eighth of them present only once. The sequence derives from a human donor in good health (CMV status not recorded). Some clones in this sample may be carry-over from other donors' samples. Source material: PBMCs. The V gene is TRBV5-1, the J gene TRBJ2-7; 9 bases align to TRBD1. DNA of the CDR3: TGCGCCAGCAGGGTCCAGGACAGGGGTTCCGAGCAGTACTTC. It is translated as CASRVQDRGSEQYF. Using reference TRBV5-1 and TRBJ2-7 for the parts outside the CDR3, the full variable domain is KAGVTQTPRYLIKTRGQQVTLSCSPISGHRSVSWYQQTPGQGLQFLFEYFSETQRNKGNFPGRFSGRQFSNSRSEMNVSTLELGDSALYLCASRVQDRGSEQYFGPGTRLTVT.